The TCR beta chain under discussion was sequenced for a study of cytomegalovirus exposure and HLA in healthy donors. Turning to the study itself: Among the 398 donors who were genotyped, about 80% fell in the genetic ancestry cluster that is associated with self-reported Caucasian donors. Whole-study findings and limits: The likely origin of a cluster of highly shared sequence variants was a sequencing artifact.

After removal of 5 bases from V and 5 bases from J, the junction contained 1 base not matched to a gene. CDR3 length: 13 residues. The germline V gene has CDR1 GTSNPN and CDR2 SVGIG (reference sequence). This clone was observed a few times. What it binds is not known. PCR employed 60 Vbeta and 13 Jbeta primers. TCRdb's table, derived via immunoSEQ multiplex PCR, lists solely in-frame clones and lacks some. The sample yields about 120,000 clones, about 74% seen once. The specimen was PBMCs. This chain joins TRBV30 and TRBJ1-6, with 9 positions matching TRBD1. The TCR comes from a woman aged 40-49 years in good health and CMV-seropositive. The CDR3 sequence is CAWGTGNNSPLHF. CDR3 in DNA: TGTGCCTGGGGGACAGGGAATAATTCACCCCTCCACTTT. The variable domain in full, completed from reference TRBV30 and TRBJ1-6, reads SQTIHQWPATLVQPVGSPLSLECTVEGTSNPNLYWYRQAAGRGLQLLFYSVGIGQISSEVPQNLSASRPQDRQFILSSKKLLLSDSGFYLCAWGTGNNSPLHFGNGTRLTVT.